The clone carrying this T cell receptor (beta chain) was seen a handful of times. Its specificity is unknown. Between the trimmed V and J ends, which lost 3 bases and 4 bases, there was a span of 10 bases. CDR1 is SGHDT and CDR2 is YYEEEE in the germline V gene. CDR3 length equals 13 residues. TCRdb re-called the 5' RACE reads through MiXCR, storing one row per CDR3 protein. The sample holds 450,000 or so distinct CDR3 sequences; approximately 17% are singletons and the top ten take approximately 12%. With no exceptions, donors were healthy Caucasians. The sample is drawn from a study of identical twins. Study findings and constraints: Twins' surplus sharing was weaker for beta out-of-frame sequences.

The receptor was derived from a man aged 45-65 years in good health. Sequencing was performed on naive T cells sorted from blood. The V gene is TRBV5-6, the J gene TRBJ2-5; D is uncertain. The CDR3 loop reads CASSSPKGETQYF. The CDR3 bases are TGTGCCAGCAGCTCCCCGAAGGGAGAGACCCAGTACTTC.